The 8 T cell receptor beta chains below were found in one sample sequenced in a study of blood T cell repertoires in COVID-19. The method was immunoSEQ multiplex PCR; TCRdb's version includes in-frame clones alone and lacks a portion of them. The sample lists under 250,000 clones, 70% to 90% occurring once. Sequencing was carried out using peripheral blood. The source is a woman aged 25 to 45 with COVID-19, enrolled during active disease.

The V and J genes are TRBV30 and TRBJ1-5; 11 bases align to TRBD1. Germline values: CDR1 GTSNPN, CDR2 SVGIG (reference sequence). The CDR3 is 18 residues long. V was clipped by 2 bases and J by 0 bases; unmatched bases: 9. CDR3 loop: CAWSTSGTGGHSNQPQHF. The DNA for the CDR3 is TGTGCCTGGAGTACCTCCGGGACAGGGGGTCATAGCAATCAGCCCCAGCATTTT.

The chain links TRBV5-1 to TRBJ2-5, with 7 bases matching TRBD2. CDR3 length: 14 residues. The germline CDR1 and CDR2 sequences are SGHRS and YFSETQ. The trim removed 3 bases at V and 2 bases at J, leaving 4 bases unmatched. The DNA of the CDR3 is TGCGCCAGCAGCTCCAATAGCGGGCAAGAGACCCAGTACTTC. Translating it yields CASSSNSGQETQYF.

The V gene is TRBV2, the J gene TRBJ2-2; TRBD2 aligns across 7 bases. This CDR3 comprises 14 residues. V lost 6 bases and J lost 2; bases outside the gene matches: 3. Germline V gene sequence: CDR1 SNHLY, CDR2 FYNNEI. CDR3 amino acids: CASSRDYNTGELFF. The CDR3 bases are TGTGCCAGCAGCCGGGACTACAACACCGGGGAGCTGTTTTTT.

DNA of the CDR3: TGTGCCAGTAGTCCCCGCCGGACAGGGGGAAGCTCTGGAAACACCATATATTTT. Protein sequence: CASSPRRTGGSSGNTIYF. The gene calls are TRBV19 and TRBJ1-3; 10 positions agree with TRBD1. The CDR3 runs 18 residues. The germline V gene encodes CDR1 LNHDA and CDR2 SQIVND (reference sequence). Trimming removed 5 bases from V and 0 bases from J; junction bases left unmatched: 10. The full variable domain, rest sourced from reference TRBV19 and TRBJ1-3, is DGGITQSPKYLFRKEGQNVTLSCEQNLNHDAMYWYRQDPGQGLRLIYYSQIVNDFQKGDIAEGYSVSREKKESFPLTVTSAQKNPTAFYLCASSPRRTGGSSGNTIYFGEGSWLTVV.

The chain's CDR3 is CASKEVATNEKLFF. CDR3 nucleotides: TGTGCCAGCAAGGAGGTCGCAACTAATGAAAAACTGTTTTTT. The chain carries TRBV2 and TRBJ1-4; no firm D call. Germline-derived CDR1 and CDR2 are SNHLY and FYNNEI. V was cut by 7 bases and J by 0 bases, with 9 bases left in between. The CDR3 is 14 residues long.

The chain links TRBV5-1 to TRBJ2-5, with D maybe TRBD2 (6 bases). This CDR3 spans 16 amino acids. V shed 4 bases and J shed 5 bases, with 21 bases lying between them. Per germline, CDR1 SGHRS and CDR2 YFSETQ. CDR3 in amino acids: CASSAVGAGIGETQYF. The CDR3, as DNA: TGCGCCAGCAGCGCCGTCGGAGCGGGCATAGGGGAGACCCAGTACTTC.

This clone showed up just once. The J gene is TRBJ2-1, the V gene TRBV9, with TRBD2 matching over 9 bases. Looked up from germline, CDR1 is SGDLS and CDR2 is YYNGEE. V shed 4 bases, J shed 11 bases, and the junction held 19 bases outside the gene matches. This CDR3 contains 17 residues. CDR3 region: CASSPYSQLAGDYQQFF. The CDR3 DNA reads as TGTGCCAGCAGCCCATACTCACAATTAGCGGGAGATTATCAGCAGTTCTTC.

The chain links TRBV6-5 to TRBJ1-3, with 7 bases identical to TRBD1. The CDR3 is 16 amino acids. J lost 0 bases, V lost 0 bases, and 2 bases had no gene match. Germline loops: CDR1 MNHEY, CDR2 SVGAGI. CDR3 sequence (DNA): TGTGCCAGCAGTTACTCGGACAGGTTCTCTGGAAACACCATATATTTT. It is translated as CASSYSDRFSGNTIYF.